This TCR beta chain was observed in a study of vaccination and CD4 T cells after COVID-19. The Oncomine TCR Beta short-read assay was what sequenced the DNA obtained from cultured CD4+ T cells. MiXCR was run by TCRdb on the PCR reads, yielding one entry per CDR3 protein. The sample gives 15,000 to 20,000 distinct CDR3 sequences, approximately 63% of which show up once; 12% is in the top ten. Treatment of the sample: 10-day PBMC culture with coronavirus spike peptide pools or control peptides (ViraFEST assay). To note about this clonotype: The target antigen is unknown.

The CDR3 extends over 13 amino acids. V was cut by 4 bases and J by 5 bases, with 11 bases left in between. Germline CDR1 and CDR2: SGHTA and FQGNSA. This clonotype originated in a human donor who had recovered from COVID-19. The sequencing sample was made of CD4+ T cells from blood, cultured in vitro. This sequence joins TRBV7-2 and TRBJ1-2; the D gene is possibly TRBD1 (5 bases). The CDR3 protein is CASSSRGSYGYTF. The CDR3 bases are TGTGCCAGCAGCTCGAGGGGATCATATGGCTACACCTTC.